The TCR beta chain described here comes from a study of OX40 agonist ivuxolimab in advanced cancers. Study-wide results and limits: CD8+ T cells were the subset that, on average, had more expanded clones than CD4+. Circulating CD4+ and CD8+ T cells showed clonal expansion by week 6 at 0.1 to 3.0 mg/kg.

Trimming removed 0 bases at V and 5 bases at J, with 11 bases between. Germline assignment: CDR1 SGHRS and CDR2 YFSETQ. This CDR3 has 14 residues. As for this clone: Its antigen is not identified.

The assay was immunoSEQ multiplex PCR, and TCRdb's table has in-frame clones only and misses some. The sample carries around 75,000 clones, 85% to 90% recorded once. The receptor comes from an adult with an advanced solid tumor such as melanoma, head and neck, liver or kidney cancer. The chain carries TRBV5-1 and TRBJ2-5; a weak D match, TRBD2 (5 bases). The sample in question was CD4+ or CD8+ T cells sorted from blood, obtained in a trial of the OX40 agonist ivuxolimab. The CDR3 DNA reads TGCGCCAGCAGCTTGGAGCCGGGATGGGAGACCCAGTACTTC. It codes for CASSLEPGWETQYF.